Below are 22 T cell receptor beta chains sequenced from a single sample in a study of T cells in Graves' hyperthyroidism and ophthalmopathy. It was RNA transcripts that yielded the amplified TCR beta CDR3 regions. RT-PCR in the first round (using the HTBI primer set) targeted the TCR CDR3. From the multiplex PCR reads, TCRdb called clonotypes with MiXCR, one entry per CDR3 protein. Among fewer than 400,000 distinct CDR3 sequences, roughly an eighth were seen once, and the ten largest hold approximately 29%. Sequencing was done on a sample of blood. The receptors were gathered from a man in his fifties or sixties with Graves' ophthalmopathy.

This clonotype was seen repeatedly, ten times or more. V usage is TRBV10-3 and J usage is TRBJ2-7; no clear D. The CDR3 is 14 amino acids. Germline CDR1 ENHRY, CDR2 SYGVKD. The V gene lost 8 bases and the J gene lost 0 bases, with 14 bases spanning the gap. DNA for the CDR3: TGTGCCATCGCCGCTCGGCAGAGCTCCTACGAGCAGTACTTC. This encodes CAIAARQSSYEQYF.

This clonotype was observed a handful of times. V gene TRBV7-9 combines with J gene TRBJ2-6, with D unresolved. The CDR3 has 16 amino acids. Germline V gene sequence: CDR1 SEHNR, CDR2 FQNEAQ (reference sequence). V lost 2 bases and J lost 0, with 8 bases in between. The CDR3 loop reads CASSLRQTSGANVLTF. CDR3 in DNA: TGTGCCAGCAGCTTACGGCAGACCTCTGGGGCCAACGTCCTGACTTTC.

The gene calls are TRBV20-1 and TRBJ2-7; 8 bases fit TRBD2. The CDR3 runs to 13 residues. Per germline, CDR1 DFQATT and CDR2 SNEGSKA (reference sequence). J lost 3 bases, V lost 6 bases, and 7 bases had no gene match. The CDR3, as DNA: TGCAGTGCCCCGAGCGGGAGTAACTACGAGCAGTACTTC. Encoded protein: CSAPSGSNYEQYF.

The chain uses TRBV11-2 and TRBJ2-3; no clear D. V lost 1 base to trimming and J lost 2 bases, with 13 bases between them. This CDR3 spans 16 amino acids. Germline-derived CDR1 and CDR2 are SGHAT and FQNNGV. CDR3 protein: CASSLGGRGPTDTQYF. The DNA for the CDR3 is TGTGCCAGCAGCTTAGGGGGTCGCGGCCCCACAGATACGCAGTATTTT. Looking up the rest from reference TRBV11-2 and TRBJ2-3 gives the full variable domain: EAGVAQSPRYKIIEKRQSVAFWCNPISGHATLYWYQQILGQGPKLLIQFQNNGVVDDSQLPKDRFSAERLKGVDSTLKIQPAKLEDSAVYLCASSLGGRGPTDTQYFGPGTRLTVL.

This clonotype has ten or more counts. The chain has TRBV12-5 and TRBJ2-1; the match to TRBD2 covers 9 bases. V shed 2 bases and J 0 bases; nucleotides not matched to a gene: 5. The germline V gene has CDR1 LGHNT and CDR2 FRNRAP. The CDR3 spans 17 residues. This chain's CDR3 is CASGLMFSGSSYNEQFF. The CDR3 coding sequence is TGTGCTAGTGGTTTGATGTTTAGCGGGAGCTCCTACAATGAGCAGTTCTTC.

Here the CDR3 DNA reads TGTGCCAGTAGCACCCTCCGAGGGGGGTACCAGCATACTGAAGCTTTCTTT. As protein: CASSTLRGGYQHTEAFF. This sequence joins TRBV19 and TRBJ1-1; possible D gene TRBD1, 6 bases. Germline V lookup: CDR1 LNHDA, CDR2 SQIVND (reference sequence). V shed 6 bases and J shed 5 bases, with 25 bases lying between them. The CDR3 extends over 17 amino acids.

The rearrangement links TRBV20-1 to TRBJ2-7, with 15 bases aligning to TRBD2. This CDR3 is built from 14 residues. Germline V gene lookup returns CDR1 DFQATT and CDR2 SNEGSKA (reference sequence). V shed 6 bases and J 1 base; nucleotides not matched to a gene: 1. CDR3 nucleotide sequence: TGCAGTGCAGGGACTAGCGGGAGGTCCTACGAGCAGTACTTC. Its translation: CSAGTSGRSYEQYF.

This clonotype has a count of ten or more. J is TRBJ2-7 and V is TRBV12-3 or TRBV12-4, with D perhaps matching TRBD1 or TRBD2 (5 bases each). The CDR3 consists of 15 residues. V was pared by 2 bases and J by 3 bases, with 14 bases between. In nucleotides, the CDR3 is TGTGCCAGCAGTTTATTGGCGTGGGGGAGCTACGAGCAGTACTTC. It codes for CASSLLAWGSYEQYF.

This clonotype was seen many times. The V call is TRBV5-1, the J call TRBJ1-1; D ambiguous. V was shortened by 1 base and J by 5 bases, with 15 bases between the two germline ends. Germline V lookup: CDR1 SGHRS, CDR2 YFSETQ. This CDR3 is 15 amino acids long. The CDR3 nucleotides are TGCGCCAGCAGCTTGCATAACCCCCCGGCTACTGAAGCTTTCTTT. It is translated as CASSLHNPPATEAFF.

This clonotype was found many times. This chain uses TRBV19 with TRBJ1-5; 9 positions match TRBD1. This CDR3 is built from 14 residues. Germline V gene sequence: CDR1 LNHDA, CDR2 SQIVND (reference sequence). CDR3 amino acids: CAVGGQGGNQPQHF. The CDR3 coding sequence is TGTGCTGTAGGGGGACAGGGTGGCAATCAGCCCCAGCATTTT.

Many counts were recorded for this clonotype. This rearrangement joins TRBV6-1 to TRBJ2-3; D possibly uses TRBD1 or TRBD2 (5 bases each). The CDR3 is made up of 15 amino acids. Germline V gene sequence: CDR1 MNHNS, CDR2 SASEGT. Trimming took off 4 bases at V and 3 bases at J, with 14 bases between the two ends. CDR3 in amino acids: CASSGVFGGTDTQYF. The CDR3 nucleotides are TGTGCCAGCAGTGGCGTCTTTGGGGGTACAGATACGCAGTATTTT.

This clonotype was detected ten times or more. The gene calls are TRBV18 and TRBJ1-1, with D perhaps TRBD1 (6 bases). The V gene's germline CDR1 is KGHSH and CDR2 LQKENI. CDR3 length: 15 amino acids. V lost 2 bases to trimming and J lost 0 bases, with 10 bases between them. CDR3 sequence: CASSPRTGMNTEAFF. In DNA, the CDR3 is TGTGCCAGCTCACCAAGAACAGGGATGAACACTGAAGCTTTCTTT.

The CDR3 loop reads CASRGNRGRDTGELFF. The CDR3 DNA sequence: TGTGCCAGCAGGGGCAACCGGGGGCGGGACACCGGGGAGCTGTTTTTT. V is TRBV6-1 and J is TRBJ2-2; D may correspond to TRBD1 or TRBD2 (6 bases each). The CDR3 spans 16 residues. The germline CDR1 and CDR2 sequences are MNHNS and SASEGT. Trimming removed 6 bases at V and 3 bases at J, with 17 bases between.

This clonotype was seen many times. The chain couples TRBV11-2 to TRBJ1-1, with TRBD1 as a possible D gene (6 bases). The V and J ends lost 5 bases and 5 bases respectively, with 18 bases between them. Germline CDR1 reads SGHAT; CDR2 reads FQNNGV. The CDR3 contains 15 residues. DNA of the CDR3: TGTGCCAGCAGCATGAACAGGGCCATGGGTACTGAAGCTTTCTTT. It codes for CASSMNRAMGTEAFF. The full variable domain, completed using reference TRBV11-2 and TRBJ1-1, is EAGVAQSPRYKIIEKRQSVAFWCNPISGHATLYWYQQILGQGPKLLIQFQNNGVVDDSQLPKDRFSAERLKGVDSTLKIQPAKLEDSAVYLCASSMNRAMGTEAFFGQGTRLTVV.

This clonotype was recorded many times. The chain uses TRBV15 and TRBJ2-5, with TRBD2 matching over 9 bases. CDR1 and CDR2 from the germline V gene are LNHNV and YYDKDF (reference sequence). The junction had 8 bases not matched to a gene; V was cut back by 5 bases and J by 1 base. The CDR3 loop spans 16 amino acids. The CDR3 spells CATSLLREGLQETQYF. CDR3 nucleotides: TGTGCCACCAGCCTTTTGCGGGAGGGCCTCCAAGAGACCCAGTACTTC.

This clonotype appeared many times. V and J are TRBV30 and TRBJ2-7, with D possibly being TRBD2 (6 bases). This CDR3 contains 14 residues. The germline CDR1 and CDR2 sequences are GTSNPN and SVGIG (reference sequence). V shed 1 base and J shed 4 bases, with 14 bases lying between them. Here the CDR3 reads CAWSGVGGYYEQYF. In nucleotides, the CDR3 is TGTGCCTGGAGTGGGGTGGGAGGCTATTACGAGCAGTACTTC.

The chain employs TRBV19 and TRBJ2-5; 11 nucleotides match TRBD2. The CDR3 contains 16 residues. V shed 5 bases and J 2 bases; nucleotides not matched to a gene: 7. Germline CDR1 is LNHDA and CDR2 is SQIVND (reference sequence). The chain's CDR3 is CASSGGLAGDQETQYF. The CDR3 bases are TGTGCCAGTAGTGGCGGACTAGCGGGCGATCAAGAGACCCAGTACTTC. The full variable domain, completed using reference TRBV19 and TRBJ2-5, is DGGITQSPKYLFRKEGQNVTLSCEQNLNHDAMYWYRQDPGQGLRLIYYSQIVNDFQKGDIAEGYSVSREKKESFPLTVTSAQKNPTAFYLCASSGGLAGDQETQYFGPGTRLLVL.

The chain uses TRBV6-1 and TRBJ2-3; 12 bases fit TRBD2. Germline assignment: CDR1 MNHNS and CDR2 SASEGT. V shed 5 bases, J shed 0 bases, and the junction held 9 bases outside the gene matches. This CDR3 region has 18 residues. The DNA of the CDR3 is TGTGCCAGCAGTACCGGACTAGCGGGATCAACTAGCACAGATACGCAGTATTTT. Its translation is CASSTGLAGSTSTDTQYF.

In its sample, this clonotype was seen many times. The chain couples TRBV11-3 to TRBJ1-2; no reliable D call. The germline gives CDR1 SGHNT, CDR2 YENEEA. This CDR3 comprises 14 residues. Trimming took off 6 bases at V and 4 bases at J, with 15 bases between the two ends. CDR3 protein: CASSIDGPGYGYTF. The CDR3 DNA is TGTGCCAGCAGTATAGACGGACCTGGCTATGGCTACACCTTC.

This clonotype was found many times. The chain joins TRBV12-3 or TRBV12-4 to TRBJ2-1; 16 bases align to TRBD2. The trim removed 7 bases at V and 4 bases at J, leaving 7 bases unmatched. CDR3 size: 17 residues. CDR3 sequence reads: CASTGLAGGPDYNEQFF. The CDR3 DNA reads as TGTGCCAGCACGGGACTAGCGGGAGGGCCTGATTACAATGAGCAGTTCTTC.

In this sample, this clonotype turned up many times. The chain recombines TRBV10-3 with TRBJ1-2, with no clear D. V was trimmed by 10 bases and J by 4 bases, leaving 10 bases between them. The CDR3 loop spans 11 amino acids. Germline CDR1 ENHRY, CDR2 SYGVKD. CDR3 region: CATTDGYGYTF. The CDR3 DNA follows: TGTGCCACGACGGACGGCTATGGCTACACCTTC.

This clonotype was recorded many times. The rearrangement joins TRBV30 to TRBJ2-5; D call uncertain. Germline V CDR1 and CDR2: GTSNPN, SVGIG (reference sequence). The CDR3 is 11 residues long. The germline V and J ends were trimmed by 3 bases and 7 bases, with 9 bases remaining between them. The CDR3 reads CAWRMVATQYF. In DNA, the CDR3 is TGTGCCTGGAGGATGGTGGCGACCCAGTACTTC.